A selection of T cell receptor beta chains follows, all from one sample in a study of OX40 agonist ivuxolimab in advanced cancers. TCRdb keeps only in-frame clones here, not all; method: immunoSEQ multiplex PCR. The sample has 130,000 or so clones, more than 85% seen once. The sample here was CD4+ or CD8+ T cells sorted from blood, taken in a trial of the OX40 agonist ivuxolimab. The receptors stem from an adult with an advanced solid tumor such as melanoma, head and neck, liver or kidney cancer. CDR3s include the opening cysteine and the closing phenylalanine or tryptophan. D genes are given only for firm matches. Clone size is stated in some rows and not others, as once, few, many or a class when expanded.

NA | TRBJ1-5 | TRBV6-6 | once | CASSPYSESNQPQHF | TGTGCCAGCAGTCCATATTCGGAGAGCAATCAGCCCCAGCATTTT
NA | TRBJ2-1 | TRBV27 | NA | CASSLSHGYEQFF | TGTGCCAGCAGTTTATCGCACGGGTATGAGCAGTTCTTC
TRBD1 | TRBJ1-3 | TRBV18 | NA | CASSPPGQGTGNTIYF | TGTGCCAGCTCACCACCGGGACAGGGGACTGGAAACACCATATATTTT
NA | TRBJ1-1 | TRBV5-4 | NA | CASSLYIRSGVHTEAFF | TGTGCCAGCAGCTTATATATTCGGTCGGGGGTCCACACTGAAGCTTTCTTT
NA | TRBJ1-1 | TRBV28 | NA | CASPKSRVHMNTEAFF | TGTGCCAGCCCCAAAAGCCGGGTACACATGAACACTGAAGCTTTCTTT
NA | TRBJ2-3 | TRBV9 | once | CASSVATRDSYSTDTQYF | TGTGCCAGCAGCGTTGCAACGCGGGACTCTTATAGCACAGATACGCAGTATTTT
NA | TRBJ1-5 | TRBV6-9 | NA | CASSYRPAHSNQPQHF | TGTGCCAGCAGTTATCGACCTGCACATAGCAATCAGCCCCAGCATTTT
NA | TRBJ1-4 | TRBV7-8 | few | CASSLDRANEKLFF | TGTGCCAGCAGCTTAGACAGGGCTAATGAAAAACTGTTTTTT
NA | TRBJ2-5 | TRBV11-2 | once | CASSPGPQETQYF | TGTGCCAGCAGCCCCGGGCCTCAAGAGACCCAGTACTTC
TRBD1 | TRBJ1-5 | TRBV6-6 | NA | CASRRTGSEPQHF | TGTGCCAGCAGAAGGACAGGGTCAGAGCCCCAGCATTTT
NA | TRBJ1-2 | TRBV19 | NA | CASSEGGIGYTF | TGTGCCAGTAGCGAAGGAGGGATCGGCTACACCTTC
NA | TRBJ2-5 | TRBV10-3 | NA | CATAAGGRETQYF | TGTGCCACAGCCGCAGGGGGGAGAGAGACCCAGTACTTC
NA | TRBJ2-1 | TRBV18 | NA | CASSPVSLENNEQFF | TGTGCCAGCTCACCAGTTTCACTGGAGAACAATGAGCAGTTCTTC
NA | TRBJ1-3 | TRBV27 | NA | CASSSYLREGGNTIYF | TGTGCCAGCAGTTCATACCTCAGGGAAGGTGGAAACACCATATATTTT
NA | TRBJ2-7 | TRBV19 | NA | CASSNEGRTVGEQYF | TGTGCCAGTAGTAATGAAGGGCGAACAGTCGGCGAGCAGTACTTC
TRBD2 | TRBJ2-1 | TRBV19 | NA | CASRWVRGGPHEQFF | TGTGCCAGTAGATGGGTCCGGGGAGGGCCTCATGAGCAGTTCTTC
NA | TRBJ1-2 | TRBV18 | NA | CASDRGGFGYTF | TGTGCCAGCGACCGGGGGGGGTTTGGCTACACCTTC
TRBD2 | TRBJ2-7 | TRBV7-9 | NA | CASSRVSGSFNYEQYF | TGTGCCAGCAGCCGAGTAAGCGGGAGTTTTAACTACGAGCAGTACTTC
NA | TRBJ2-1 | TRBV10-3 | NA | CAISESKRGPYNEQFF | TGTGCCATCAGTGAGTCTAAAAGGGGTCCCTACAATGAGCAGTTCTTC
NA | TRBJ1-2 | TRBV6-1 | NA | CASKMVSTLNYGYTF | TGTGCCAGCAAGATGGTTTCAACCTTGAACTATGGCTACACCTTC
NA | TRBJ1-1 | TRBV5-4 | NA | CASSWENTEAFF | TGTGCCAGCAGCTGGGAGAACACTGAAGCTTTCTTT
TRBD2 | TRBJ2-7 | TRBV6-5 | NA | CASGRLAAYEQYF | TGTGCCAGCGGGAGACTAGCGGCCTACGAGCAGTACTTC
TRBD2 | TRBJ2-7 | TRBV7-2 | NA | CASSTVAGGSYEQYF | TGTGCCAGCAGCACCGTAGCGGGAGGCTCCTACGAGCAGTACTTC
NA | TRBJ1-2 | TRBV7-9 | once | CASSLVNYGYTF | TGTGCCAGCAGCTTAGTAAACTATGGCTACACCTTC
NA | TRBJ2-7 | TRBV5-8 | NA | CASSSDRVRGEQYF | TGTGCCAGCAGCTCAGACCGGGTCCGGGGCGAGCAGTACTTC
TRBD2 | TRBJ2-2 | TRBV10-3 | NA | CAIRPLAGGPGELFF | TGTGCCATCAGACCCCTAGCGGGGGGACCCGGGGAGCTGTTTTTT
TRBD1 | TRBJ2-7 | TRBV5-1 | NA | CASSSNRGYEQYF | TGCGCCAGCAGCTCTAACAGGGGCTACGAGCAGTACTTC
NA | TRBJ2-3 | TRBV10-2 | NA | CASIGGAGADTQYF | TGCGCCAGCATAGGGGGGGCCGGGGCAGATACGCAGTATTTT
NA | TRBJ1-1 | TRBV6-1 | NA | CASSLDTITEAFF | TGTGCCAGCAGTCTGGACACCATCACTGAAGCTTTCTTT
TRBD2 | TRBJ2-3 | TRBV18 | NA | CASSPTLAGGSDTQYF | TGTGCCAGCTCACCAACCCTAGCGGGGGGCTCGGATACGCAGTATTTT
NA | TRBJ2-1 | TRBV28 | NA | CAGKGRSYNEQFF | TGTGCCGGGAAGGGGCGCTCCTACAATGAGCAGTTCTTC
NA | TRBJ1-2 | TRBV28 | NA | CASSRSSGPYYGYTF | TGTGCCAGCAGCAGATCGTCAGGACCTTACTATGGCTACACCTTC
NA | TRBJ2-7 | TRBV23-1 | NA | CASSRGIAYEQYF | TGCGCCAGCAGTCGAGGCATCGCATACGAGCAGTACTTC
NA | TRBJ2-7 | TRBV2 | NA | CASSEAGAPYEQYF | TGTGCCAGCAGTGAAGCGGGAGCCCCCTACGAGCAGTACTTC
NA | TRBJ2-7 | TRBV7-9 | NA | CASSPPELGRYEQYF | TGTGCCAGCAGCCCCCCGGAGTTGGGGAGATACGAGCAGTACTTC
NA | TRBJ2-5 | TRBV25-1 | NA | CASSGTAQETQYF | TGTGCCAGCAGTGGGACGGCCCAAGAGACCCAGTACTTC
NA | TRBJ2-7 | TRBV2 | NA | CASSVSYEQYF | TGTGCCAGCAGTGTTAGCTACGAGCAGTACTTC
TRBD1 | TRBJ1-1 | TRBV5-1 | NA | CASSPWTGSNTEAFF | TGCGCCAGCAGCCCCTGGACAGGGTCGAACACTGAAGCTTTCTTT
NA | TRBJ2-2 | TRBV28 | few | CASSFSGKTGELFF | TGTGCCAGCAGTTTTTCGGGAAAGACCGGGGAGCTGTTTTTT